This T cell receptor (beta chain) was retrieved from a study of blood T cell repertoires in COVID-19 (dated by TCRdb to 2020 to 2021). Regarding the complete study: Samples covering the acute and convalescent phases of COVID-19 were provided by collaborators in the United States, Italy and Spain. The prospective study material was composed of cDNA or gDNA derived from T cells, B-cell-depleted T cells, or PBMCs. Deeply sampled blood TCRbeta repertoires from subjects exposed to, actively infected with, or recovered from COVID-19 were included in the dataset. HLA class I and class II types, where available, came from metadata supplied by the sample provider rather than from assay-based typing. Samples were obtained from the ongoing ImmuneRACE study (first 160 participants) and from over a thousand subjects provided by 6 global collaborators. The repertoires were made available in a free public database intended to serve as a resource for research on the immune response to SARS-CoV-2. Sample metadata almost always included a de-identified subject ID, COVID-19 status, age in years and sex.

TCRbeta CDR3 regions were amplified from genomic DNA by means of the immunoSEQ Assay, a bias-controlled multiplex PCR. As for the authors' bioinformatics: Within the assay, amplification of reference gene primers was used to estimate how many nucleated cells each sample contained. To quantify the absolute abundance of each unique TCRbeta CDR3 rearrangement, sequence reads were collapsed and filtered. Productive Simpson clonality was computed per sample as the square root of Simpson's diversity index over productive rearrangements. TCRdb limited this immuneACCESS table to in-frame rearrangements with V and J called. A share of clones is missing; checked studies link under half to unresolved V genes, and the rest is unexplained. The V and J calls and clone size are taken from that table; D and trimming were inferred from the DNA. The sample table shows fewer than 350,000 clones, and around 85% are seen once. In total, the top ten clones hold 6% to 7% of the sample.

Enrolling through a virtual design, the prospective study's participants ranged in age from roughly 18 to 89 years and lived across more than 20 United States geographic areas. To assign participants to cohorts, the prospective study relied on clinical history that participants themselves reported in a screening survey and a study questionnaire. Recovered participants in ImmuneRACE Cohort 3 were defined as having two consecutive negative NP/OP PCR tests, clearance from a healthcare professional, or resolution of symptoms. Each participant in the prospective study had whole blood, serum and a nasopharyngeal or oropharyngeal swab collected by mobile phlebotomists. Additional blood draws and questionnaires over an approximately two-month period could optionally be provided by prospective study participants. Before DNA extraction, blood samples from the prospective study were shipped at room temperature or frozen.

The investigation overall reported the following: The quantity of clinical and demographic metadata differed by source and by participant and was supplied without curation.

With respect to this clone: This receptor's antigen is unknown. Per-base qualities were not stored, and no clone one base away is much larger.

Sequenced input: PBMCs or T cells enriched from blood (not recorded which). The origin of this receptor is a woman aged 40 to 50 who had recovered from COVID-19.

The CDR3 sequence is CASSRLAGGSYNEQFF. The DNA sequence is TGTGCCAGCAGCCGTCTCGCGGGAGGGTCCTACAATGAGCAGTTCTTC. The rearrangement combines TRBV7-9 with TRBJ2-1; 9 central nucleotides agree with TRBD2. The cysteine opens and the phenylalanine closes a CDR3 of 16 amino acids. The kept DNA is CDR3 alone, 48 bases in frame from the first base. For CDR1 and CDR2, the germline V gene (reference sequence) lists SEHNR and FQNEAQ. The junction shows trimming of 5 bases on V and 1 base on J, and the gene matches do not reach 6 bases of it.